The 32 T cell receptor beta chains given below trace back to one sample, sequenced in a study of cytomegalovirus exposure and HLA in healthy donors. Some clones are missing from TCRdb's copy, which holds only in-frame ones; the method was immunoSEQ multiplex PCR. The table records 250,000 or so clones, roughly 87% of them present only once. Sequenced: PBMCs. These receptors all come from a man younger than 30 in good health and CMV-seropositive.

This rearrangement joins TRBV5-1 to TRBJ1-2; D uncertain. The CDR3 consists of 13 residues. V lost 0 bases to trimming and J lost 8 bases, with 11 bases between them. Germline V gene data show CDR1 as SGHRS and CDR2 as YFSETQ. The DNA of the CDR3 is TGCGCCAGCAGCTTGGGAGCCCACGAAGGCTACACCTTC. This codes for CASSLGAHEGYTF.

V gene TRBV6-9 combines with J gene TRBJ1-5; no definite D call. Germline CDR1 reads MNHGY; CDR2 reads SVAAGI. V lost 1 base and J lost 11, with 15 bases in between. The CDR3 consists of 14 residues. The CDR3: CASSYWRFQKAQHF. The DNA of the CDR3 is TGTGCCAGCAGTTATTGGCGGTTCCAAAAGGCCCAGCATTTT.

V gene TRBV4-2 combines with J gene TRBJ2-7, with TRBD2 identical over 7 bases. CDR3 length: 17 residues. V dropped 1 base and J dropped 0; count of bases not matched to a gene: 9. Germline V gene sequence: CDR1 LGHNA, CDR2 YNFKEQ. Here the CDR3 reads CASSQVIAGTSSYEQYF. The CDR3 DNA reads as TGTGCCAGCAGCCAAGTCATAGCGGGTACGAGCTCCTACGAGCAGTACTTC.

The chain couples TRBV2 to TRBJ2-2; possibly TRBD1 for D (6 bases). CDR1 is SNHLY, CDR2 FYNNEI, per germline. Trimming cost V 8 bases and J 3 bases, with 13 bases left between them. This CDR3 is built from 14 residues. The CDR3 here is CASGAGADTGELFF. The CDR3, as DNA: TGTGCCAGCGGGGCAGGGGCGGACACCGGGGAGCTGTTTTTT.

This clone has a single count. V and J are TRBV6-5 and TRBJ1-2; 7 nucleotides match TRBD1. This CDR3 spans 14 amino acids. The ends lost 0 bases at V and 8 bases at J; junction bases unmatched: 6. Germline CDR1 reads MNHEY; CDR2 reads SVGAGI. The CDR3 DNA reads as TGTGCCAGCAGTTACTCAGGGGGCGCGGAAGGCTACACCTTC. Amino acids: CASSYSGGAEGYTF.

The chain is built from TRBV7-6 and TRBJ1-1, with 8 bases matching TRBD1. The CDR3 has 16 amino acids. V shed 2 bases and J 1 base; nucleotides not matched to a gene: 6. The germline gives CDR1 SGHVS, CDR2 FNYEAQ. Here the CDR3 reads CASSLPTTGANTEAFF. In DNA form, the CDR3 reads TGTGCCAGCAGCTTACCTACGACAGGGGCGAACACTGAAGCTTTCTTT.

V is TRBV5-3 and J is TRBJ2-1, with unresolved D. TRBV5-3 is filed as an ORF, its function uncertain. The CDR3 has 14 amino acids. With 4 bases removed from V and 2 bases from J, the gap between germline ends came to 10 bases. The CDR3 region is CARSPRGAYNEQFF. Here the CDR3 DNA reads TGTGCCAGAAGCCCGAGAGGTGCCTACAATGAGCAGTTCTTC.

The gene calls are TRBV9 and TRBJ1-2; a possible D gene is TRBD1 (5 bases). The V and J ends lost 2 bases and 7 bases respectively, with 9 bases between them. CDR3 size: 12 residues. The germline V gene has CDR1 SGDLS and CDR2 YYNGEE. In nucleotides, the CDR3 is TGTGCCAGCAGCGTGGTTCAGGGTGGCTACACCTTC. This gives the protein CASSVVQGGYTF.

The chain has TRBV2 and TRBJ2-7, with 7 nucleotides matching TRBD2. After removal of 1 base from V and 3 bases from J, the junction contained 9 bases not matched to a gene. Germline V CDR1 and CDR2: SNHLY, FYNNEI. The CDR3 runs to 16 residues. The CDR3 region is CASSEVGRGDLYEQYF. Written as DNA, the CDR3 is TGTGCCAGCAGTGAAGTAGGACGGGGGGACCTCTACGAGCAGTACTTC.

The CDR3 protein is CASTQGGNQPQHF. The CDR3, as DNA: TGTGCCAGCACCCAAGGGGGCAATCAGCCCCAGCATTTT. This chain joins TRBV6-6 and TRBJ1-5; D might be TRBD1 (5 bases). The CDR3 has 13 amino acids. Trimming pared 7 bases from V and 2 bases from J, leaving 9 bases between. The germline V gene has CDR1 MNHNY and CDR2 SVGAGI (reference sequence).

The chain carries TRBV10-3 and TRBJ2-7, with D maybe TRBD2 (6 bases). Germline V gives CDR1 ENHRY, CDR2 SYGVKD. Trimming stripped 2 bases from V and 11 bases from J, with 22 bases between. The CDR3 is made up of 15 amino acids. The CDR3 DNA reads TGTGCCATCAGTGAGGGGCGCGGGATTTCGACGATGGAGTACTTC. Translation gives CAISEGRGISTMEYF.

As DNA, the CDR3 is TGTGCCAGCAGCTTGACGATGAACACTGAAGCTTTCTTT. It is translated as CASSLTMNTEAFF. The rearrangement joins TRBV7-7 to TRBJ1-1; D unclear. V shed 3 bases and J shed 0 bases, with 5 bases lying between them. The germline V gene encodes CDR1 SSHAT and CDR2 FNYEAQ (reference sequence). The CDR3 is 13 amino acids.

The chain joins TRBV2 to TRBJ2-5; D not resolved. CDR3 size: 10 residues. Germline V CDR1 and CDR2: SNHLY, FYNNEI. The V and J ends lost 2 bases and 8 bases respectively, with 3 bases between them. CDR3 nucleotides: TGTGCCAGCAGTGAAATTACCCAGTACTTC. The encoded protein is CASSEITQYF. Looking up the rest from reference TRBV2 and TRBJ2-5 gives the full variable domain: EPEVTQTPSHQVTQMGQEVILRCVPISNHLYFYWYRQILGQKVEFLVSFYNNEISEKSEIFDDQFSVERPDGSNFTLKIRSTKLEDSAMYFCASSEITQYFGPGTRLLVL.

The table lists this clone with a few counts. The same CDR3 arises from other DNA sequences in this sample as well. The chain uses TRBV5-4 and TRBJ1-2; no definite D call. The ends were cut back, 0 bases at V and 0 bases at J, with 6 bases in the middle. Germline lookup yields CDR1 SGHNT and CDR2 YYREEE (reference sequence). CDR3 length: 14 amino acids. CDR3 in amino acids: CASSLAGPNYGYTF. In nucleotides, the CDR3 is TGTGCCAGCAGCTTGGCAGGCCCTAACTATGGCTACACCTTC.

The genes are TRBV6-1 and TRBJ2-7, with TRBD2 identical over 15 bases. Germline loops: CDR1 MNHNS, CDR2 SASEGT. The CDR3 contains 16 residues. The trim removed 4 bases at V and 6 bases at J, leaving 7 bases unmatched. Here the CDR3 reads CASSGWTSGREGEQYF. CDR3 DNA sequence: TGTGCCAGCAGTGGCTGGACTAGCGGGAGGGAGGGCGAGCAGTACTTC.

The chain employs TRBV4-2 and TRBJ2-5; 10 bases line up with TRBD2. Germline CDR1 is LGHNA and CDR2 is YNFKEQ. The CDR3 is 16 residues long. V was clipped by 1 base and J by 5 bases; unmatched bases: 7. CDR3 protein: CASSQAPSGSGETQYF. CDR3 DNA sequence: TGTGCCAGCAGCCAAGCTCCTAGCGGGAGCGGGGAGACCCAGTACTTC.

The chain joins TRBV5-6 to TRBJ2-7, with 8 bases fitting TRBD1. Germline V gene lookup returns CDR1 SGHDT and CDR2 YYEEEE. There are 15 residues in the CDR3. V lost 6 bases and J lost 3; bases outside the gene matches: 11. This CDR3 reads CASTLTGALGYEQYF. The CDR3 DNA reads as TGTGCCAGCACCCTGACAGGGGCTTTGGGCTACGAGCAGTACTTC.

This chain links TRBV9 with TRBJ1-5; no clear D. V was pared by 3 bases and J by 2 bases, with 6 bases between. The CDR3 runs 13 residues. Germline V lookup: CDR1 SGDLS, CDR2 YYNGEE. In DNA form, the CDR3 reads TGTGCCAGCAGCGCGGACGGCAATCAGCCCCAGCATTTT. It encodes CASSADGNQPQHF.

This clone occurred once. The V call is TRBV6-5, the J call TRBJ2-3; D call uncertain. The CDR3 runs 13 residues. Germline loops: CDR1 MNHEY, CDR2 SVGAGI. With 4 bases removed from V and 3 bases from J, the gap between germline ends came to 8 bases. Written as DNA, the CDR3 is TGTGCCAGCAGTTTCCAGGCGACAGATACGCAGTATTTT. Translating it yields CASSFQATDTQYF.

The chain carries TRBV6-6 and TRBJ2-1; TRBD2 aligns across 9 bases. The V gene's germline CDR1 is MNHNY and CDR2 SVGAGI (reference sequence). CDR3 size: 16 residues. V shed 0 bases and J 2 bases; nucleotides not matched to a gene: 2. CDR3 sequence reads: CASSYSGGRAYNEQFF. CDR3 in DNA: TGTGCCAGCAGTTACTCTGGCGGGAGGGCCTACAATGAGCAGTTCTTC.

The chain links TRBV7-9 to TRBJ1-4; maybe TRBD1 (6 bases). The V gene's germline CDR1 is SEHNR and CDR2 FQNEAQ (reference sequence). V lost 0 bases and J lost 3, with 11 bases in between. The CDR3 is 16 amino acids. The CDR3 DNA reads as TGTGCCAGCAGCTTAGCTTACAGGGCAGCTAATGAAAAACTGTTTTTT. It yields the protein CASSLAYRAANEKLFF.

Here the CDR3 DNA reads TGTGCCAGCGCACTAGTGGCAGATACGCAGTATTTT. Amino acid sequence: CASALVADTQYF. The rearrangement joins TRBV6-6 to TRBJ2-3; D might be TRBD2 (5 bases). The CDR3 runs to 12 residues. Trimming pared 8 bases from V and 4 bases from J, leaving 10 bases between. Germline V CDR1 and CDR2: MNHNY, SVGAGI (reference sequence).

The chain uses TRBV27 and TRBJ2-5, with 10 nucleotides matching TRBD1. From germline, CDR1 is MNHEY and CDR2 SMNVEV (reference sequence). The CDR3 contains 15 residues. The trim removed 6 bases at V and 5 bases at J, leaving 9 bases unmatched. The CDR3 loop reads CASRGGQGNLETQYF. Written as DNA, the CDR3 is TGTGCCAGCAGGGGGGGACAGGGGAATTTGGAGACCCAGTACTTC.

This clone came up once. V and J are TRBV6-6 and TRBJ2-7; weak D call: TRBD1 (5 bases). V shed 2 bases and J shed 0 bases, with 11 bases lying between them. CDR1 is MNHNY, CDR2 SVGAGI, per germline (reference sequence). The CDR3 runs to 15 residues. CDR3 region: CASSYGPGPSYEQYF. CDR3 coding DNA: TGTGCCAGCAGTTACGGTCCAGGGCCCTCCTACGAGCAGTACTTC.

V and J are TRBV29-1 and TRBJ2-5; 9 positions agree with TRBD1. The CDR3 is 12 residues long. Germline V gene lookup returns CDR1 SQVTM and CDR2 ANQGSEA. Losses at the gene ends were 6 bases for V and 3 bases for J; bases not matched to a gene: 2. The CDR3, as DNA: TGCAGCGTAAGGACAGGGGAAGAGACCCAGTACTTC. Translating gives CSVRTGEETQYF. The whole variable domain, remainder taken from reference TRBV29-1 and TRBJ2-5, is SAVISQKPSRDICQRGTSLTIQCQVDSQVTMMFWYRQQPGQSLTLIATANQGSEATYESGFVIDKFPISRPNLTFSTLTVSNMSPEDSSIYLCSVRTGEETQYFGPGTRLLVL.

The chain uses TRBV7-2 and TRBJ2-1; tentative D call: TRBD1 (6 bases). CDR3 size: 14 residues. Trimming took off 5 bases at V and 7 bases at J, with 15 bases between the two ends. The V gene's germline CDR1 is SGHTA and CDR2 FQGNSA. CDR3 bases: TGTGCCAGCAGCAAAACTACCAGGGGTAATGAGCAGTTCTTC. Translation gives CASSKTTRGNEQFF.

The gene calls are TRBV30 and TRBJ2-7; TRBD1 might be the D (5 bases). There are 12 residues in the CDR3. The V gene lost 5 bases and the J gene lost 2 bases, with 10 bases spanning the gap. Per germline, CDR1 GTSNPN and CDR2 SVGIG (reference sequence). DNA of the CDR3: TGTGCCTGGGGAGCCAGGGCCTACGAGCAGTACTTC. The encoded protein is CAWGARAYEQYF.

The V call is TRBV18, the J call TRBJ1-5; D not certain. The CDR3 is 14 amino acids. Per the germline V gene, CDR1 is KGHSH and CDR2 is LQKENI. Trimming took off 3 bases at V and 2 bases at J, with 8 bases between the two ends. Here the CDR3 reads CASSPGVGNQPQHF. As DNA, the CDR3 is TGTGCCAGCTCACCGGGAGTCGGCAATCAGCCCCAGCATTTT.

The gene calls are TRBV7-8 and TRBJ2-7; D assignment may be TRBD1 or TRBD2 (5 bases each). From germline, CDR1 is SGHVS and CDR2 FQNEAQ. The CDR3 totals 14 residues. Trimming shortened V by 4 bases and J by 9 bases, and 19 bases separated the two germline ends. CDR3 sequence (DNA): TGTGCCAGCAGCTCCCACGTCGGGGAAAGGGGGCAGTACTTC. This translates into CASSSHVGERGQYF.

This chain joins TRBV19 and TRBJ1-1; D may be TRBD1 (5 bases). In germline, CDR1 is LNHDA, CDR2 SQIVND (reference sequence). The length of the CDR3 is 14 residues. V dropped 5 bases and J dropped 4 bases, with 14 bases sitting between them. CDR3 sequence: CASSWMGLSTEAFF. For the CDR3, the DNA is TGTGCCAGTAGTTGGATGGGGCTGAGCACTGAAGCTTTCTTT.

CDR3 protein: CASSETQGARQFF. The CDR3, as DNA: TGTGCCAGCAGTGAAACCCAGGGGGCTCGTCAGTTCTTC. The rearrangement uses TRBV6-1 and TRBJ2-1; TRBD1 matches at 8 bases. The V and J ends lost 2 bases and 13 bases, in that order; junction bases with no gene match: 7. The CDR3 extends over 13 amino acids. Germline V lookup: CDR1 MNHNS, CDR2 SASEGT.

The chain uses TRBV28 and TRBJ2-7; D remains unclear. Deletions cut 0 bases from V and 7 bases from J, with 7 bases between. Per germline, CDR1 MDHEN and CDR2 SYDVKM. This CDR3 has 12 amino acids. CDR3 sequence: CASSLWGREQYF. In nucleotides, the CDR3 is TGTGCCAGCAGTTTATGGGGCCGGGAGCAGTACTTC. Full variable domain (outside the CDR3, taken from reference TRBV28 and TRBJ2-7): DVKVTQSSRYLVKRTGEKVFLECVQDMDHENMFWYRQDPGLGLRLIYFSYDVKMKEKGDIPEGYSVSREKKERFSLILESASTNQTSMYLCASSLWGREQYFGPGTRLTVT.